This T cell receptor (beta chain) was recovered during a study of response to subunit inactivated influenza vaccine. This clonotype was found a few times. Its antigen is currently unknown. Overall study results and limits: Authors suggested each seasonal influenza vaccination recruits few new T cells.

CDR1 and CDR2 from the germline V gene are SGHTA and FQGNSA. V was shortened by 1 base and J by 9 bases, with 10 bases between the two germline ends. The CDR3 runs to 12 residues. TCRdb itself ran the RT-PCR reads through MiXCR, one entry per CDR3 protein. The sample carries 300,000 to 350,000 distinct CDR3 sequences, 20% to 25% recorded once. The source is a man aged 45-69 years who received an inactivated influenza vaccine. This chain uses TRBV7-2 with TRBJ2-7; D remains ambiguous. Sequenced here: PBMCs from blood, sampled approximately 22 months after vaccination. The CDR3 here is CASSLDLASQYF. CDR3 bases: TGTGCCAGCAGCTTAGATCTTGCCTCGCAGTACTTC.